This T cell receptor (beta chain) originates from a study of regulatory T cells in long-lasting Graves disease. This clonotype was found many times. Construction of the TCR beta libraries employed iRepertoire HTBI primers in conjunction with Arm-PCR of CDR3 regions. TCRdb independently ran MiXCR on the multiplex PCR reads; one entry per CDR3 protein. The sample shows 420,000 or so distinct CDR3 sequences, around 24% of them seen only once. The CDR3 covers 15 residues. The germline CDR1 and CDR2 sequences are SGHTA and FQGNSA. J was trimmed by 2 bases and V by 5 bases; bases with no gene match: 3. Indicated time point: persistent/refractory GD, antithyroid drugs over 5 years with positive TRAb. Extracted PBMC RNA gave rise to the TCR library.

The rearrangement links TRBV7-2 to TRBJ2-7; 13 positions agree with TRBD2. The material sequenced was peripheral blood mononuclear cells (PBMCs), taken when the disease was refractory, from a patient treated with antithyroid drugs. The clonotype comes from a female donor with Graves disease. In nucleotides, the CDR3 is TGTGCCAGCAGCGAACTAGCGGGAGGGCCCTACGAGCAGTACTTC. Its protein is CASSELAGGPYEQYF.